This TCR beta chain came from a study of blood T cell repertoires in COVID-19. Study background: The origin of the acute and convalescent COVID-19 samples was the United States, Italy and Spain.

The trim removed 6 bases at V and 3 bases at J, leaving 11 bases unmatched. The CDR3 has 15 residues. Germline CDR1 reads KGHSH; CDR2 reads LQKENI. This clone was detected a few times. TCRdb's copy holds only in-frame clones and misses some; the assay was immunoSEQ multiplex PCR. The sample contains fewer than 200,000 clones, 84% of which appear only once. The clonotype originates from a woman older than 75 with COVID-19, enrolled during active disease. The rearrangement links TRBV18 to TRBJ2-7; 7 bases are shared with TRBD1. Sample: peripheral blood. DNA for the CDR3: TGTGCCAGCTCCTACTCCCGGGACAGCCTCTACGAGCAGTACTTC. Amino acids: CASSYSRDSLYEQYF. Supplemented by reference TRBV18 and TRBJ2-7, the full variable domain reads NAGVMQNPRHLVRRRGQEARLRCSPMKGHSHVYWYRQLPEEGLKFMVYLQKENIIDESGMPKERFSAEFPKEGPSILRIQQVVRGDSAAYFCASSYSRDSLYEQYFGPGTRLTVT.